This T cell receptor (beta chain) originates from a study of blood T cell repertoires in COVID-19. V lost 0 bases, J lost 4 bases, and 11 bases stayed unmatched. Germline CDR1 is SGDLS and CDR2 is YYNGEE. This CDR3 is built from 18 residues. The method was immunoSEQ multiplex PCR; TCRdb's version includes in-frame clones alone and lacks a portion of them. The sample carries 370,000 or so clones, 87% recorded once. This TCR was sampled from a man in his thirties or forties who had recovered from COVID-19. The sequenced sample was PBMCs or T cells enriched from blood (not recorded which). V and J are TRBV9 and TRBJ2-1; 9 bases line up with TRBD1. The CDR3 nucleotides read TGTGCCAGCAGCGTAGCCCAGACAGGGGGTTCCAATTACAATGAGCAGTTCTTC. It is translated as CASSVAQTGGSNYNEQFF.